These 15 T cell receptor beta chains came from one sample sequenced in a study of CD8+ T cells in alopecia areata. Cells pooled from cutaneous lymph nodes were sorted on CD4, CD8alpha, NKG2D, NKG2ACE and other markers. RNA extraction was followed by reverse transcription into cDNA, which acted as the sequencing template. Profiling relied on immunoSEQ multiplex PCR, and the TCRdb table lists in-frame clones only, not all of them. The specimen gives 200,000 to 300,000 clones without singletons; the ten biggest hold around 1.2%. Sequencing used CD4+ T cells sorted from a lymph node. The receptors come from a C3H/HeJ mouse with alopecia areata. This mouse strain has H2-k as its MHC haplotype.

About this clone: Mouse germline and gene names are used. Read sequence stops 4 residues before the CDR3 end, and the germline J gene provides the missing end. Within the sample, other DNA sequences also encode this same CDR3. The chain carries TRBV13-2 and TRBJ2-1; 9 bases are a match to TRBD1. The J segment lost 3 bases and the V segment lost 3 bases, leaving 4 bases of the junction unmatched. Germline CDR1 and CDR2: NNHNN and SYGAGS (reference sequence). The CDR3 is made up of 15 amino acids. The CDR3 bases that were read are TGTGCCAGCGGTGGAACAGGGGGCGGCTATGCT. Translating it yields CASGGTGGGYA. In full, the CDR3 is CASGGTGGGYAEQFF.

A few counts support this clone. Here the gene names and germline are mouse. Read sequence stops 3 residues before the CDR3 end, and the germline J gene provides the missing end. The rearrangement links TRBV19 to TRBJ1-6, with D possibly TRBD1 on 6 matching bases. TRBJ1-6 is sorted into the ORF group, with uncertain function. Trimming cost V 2 bases and J 7 bases, with 13 bases left between them. Germline lookup yields CDR1 FNHDT and CDR2 SITEND (reference sequence). The CDR3 spans 15 residues. The CDR3 bases that were read are TGTGCCAGCAGTATTCGGGGGGCTGGAAATTCGCCC. It encodes CASSIRGAGNSP. The CDR3 reads in full as CASSIRGAGNSPLYF.

This clone was detected a few times. Gene names follow the mouse nomenclature. The sequence runs out 4 residues before the end of the CDR3; the remainder is reconstructed from the germline J gene. This chain uses TRBV5 with TRBJ2-5, with 7 bases lining up with TRBD2. The germline V gene has CDR1 LGHNA and CDR2 YNLKQL (reference sequence). The CDR3 loop spans 14 amino acids. CDR3 DNA (partial): TGTGCCAGCAGCCAAGAAGGACTGGAAGAC. Translation gives CASSQEGLED. From start to end, the CDR3 is CASSQEGLEDTQYF.

This clone was counted only a few times. Gene names are mouse gene names. Partial CDR3 DNA: TGTGCCAGCAGTGGTGGCGGGACAGGGGACTATGCT. This translates into CASSGGGTGDYA. The whole CDR3 protein is CASSGGGTGDYAEQFF. The chain uses TRBV13-3 and TRBJ2-1; TRBD1 matches 10 bases. The read comes to an end 4 residues before the CDR3 does, leaving the germline J gene to fill in the end. This CDR3 contains 16 residues. After removal of 3 bases from V and 2 bases from J, the junction contained 5 bases not matched to a gene. Per the germline V gene, CDR1 is NNHDY and CDR2 is SYVADS.

In regard to this clone: The germline and genes are mouse ones. The CDR3 end falls 3 residues outside the read, so it is completed with the germline J gene. The chain is built from TRBV5 and TRBJ1-6; TRBD1 agrees at 7 bases. TRBJ1-6 is identified as an open reading frame with a role that is uncertain. The CDR3 is made up of 15 amino acids. After removal of 0 bases from V and 7 bases from J, the junction contained 3 bases not matched to a gene. Germline V CDR1 and CDR2: LGHNA, YNLKQL (reference sequence). Partial CDR3 DNA: TGTGCCAGCAGCCAAGAACAGGGGTGGAATTCGCCC. This gives the protein CASSQEQGWNSP. From start to end, the CDR3 is CASSQEQGWNSPLYF.

This clone occurred a few times. Mouse germline and gene names are used. The read terminates 4 residues before the CDR3 end, so the remaining end is supplied by the germline J gene. V is TRBV19 and J is TRBJ1-1, with TRBD1 matching 8 bases. Trimming removed 3 bases from V and 0 bases from J; junction bases left unmatched: 4. The CDR3 spans 15 residues. Per the germline V gene, CDR1 is FNHDT and CDR2 is SITEND (reference sequence). CDR3 DNA, as far as it was read: TGTGCCAGCAGTAACCCGGGACAGGCAAACACA. This gives the protein CASSNPGQANT. The entire CDR3 protein is CASSNPGQANTEVFF. The variable domain in full, completed from reference TRBV19 and TRBJ1-1, reads GGIITQTPKFLIGQEGQKLTLKCQQNFNHDTMYWYRQDSGKGLRLIYYSITENDLQKGDLSEGYDASREKKSSFSLTVTSAQKNEMAVFLCASSNPGQANTEVFFGKGTRLTVV.

This clone was picked up many times. Gene names and germline match the mouse. Read coverage stops 4 residues before the CDR3 terminus; the germline J gene supplies the remainder. The gene calls are TRBV17 and TRBJ2-2; TRBD2 matches 9 bases. Germline assignment: CDR1 MNHDT and CDR2 YYDKIL. The CDR3 is made up of 17 amino acids. The V gene end was trimmed by 2 bases and the J gene end by 0 bases; junction bases not matched to a gene: 4. CDR3 DNA (partial): TGTGCTAGCAGTAGAACCCGGGACTGGGCAAACACCGGG. Protein: CASSRTRDWANTG. The whole CDR3 protein reads CASSRTRDWANTGQLYF.

Regarding this clone: Gene names and germline match the mouse. The CDR3 DNA, read in part, is TGTGCCTGGGGACTTAACACCGGG. Its protein is CAWGLNTG. The whole CDR3 is CAWGLNTGQLYF. The chain couples TRBV31 to TRBJ2-2, with a weak D call TRBD2 (5 bases). From the germline J gene comes the end of the CDR3, since the read stops 4 residues before it. This CDR3 comprises 12 residues. V gave up 5 bases and J gave up 2 bases, with 6 bases separating them. Germline CDR1 GKSSPN, CDR2 SITVG.

Note on this clone: The germline and genes are mouse ones. The read terminates 4 residues ahead of where the CDR3 ends, so the germline J gene completes it. The rearrangement joins TRBV13-3 to TRBJ2-2; D call uncertain. This CDR3 has 15 amino acids. Germline-derived CDR1 and CDR2 are NNHDY and SYVADS. The germline V and J ends were trimmed by 2 bases and 0 bases, with 8 bases remaining between them. The chain's CDR3 is CASSERVANTGQLYF. CDR3 DNA (partial): TGTGCCAGCAGTGAGAGGGTTGCAAACACCGGG.

In the case of this clone: Mouse germline and gene names are used. The read terminates 4 residues ahead of where the CDR3 ends, so the germline J gene completes it. The chain carries TRBV31 and TRBJ2-3, with D hard to call. V was shortened by 0 bases and J by 0 bases, with 10 bases between the two germline ends. Germline CDR1 GKSSPN, CDR2 SITVG. This CDR3 has 15 amino acids. The sequenced part of the CDR3 DNA is TGTGCCTGGAGTCTAGACTTTTCTAGTGCAGAA. Amino acid sequence: CAWSLDFSSAE. In full, the CDR3 is CAWSLDFSSAETLYF.

Regarding this clone: Gene names follow the mouse nomenclature. Partial CDR3 DNA: TGTGCCAGCAGCCAAGATCGGGGAGGGGATAATTCGCCC. It translates to CASSQDRGGDNSP. The entire CDR3 sequence reads CASSQDRGGDNSPLYF. The gene calls are TRBV5 and TRBJ1-6, with D perhaps TRBD1 (5 bases). With the read ending 3 residues before the CDR3 end, the germline J gene is used to fill in that end. TRBJ1-6 qualifies as an ORF whose function is uncertain. CDR3 length: 16 amino acids. The germline gives CDR1 LGHNA, CDR2 YNLKQL (reference sequence). The germline V and J ends were trimmed by 0 bases and 5 bases, with 11 bases remaining between them.

This clone was counted a few times. The gene symbols are mouse symbols. The read gets to within 3 residues of the CDR3 end, and the germline J gene fills in the rest. The chain combines TRBV13-2 with TRBJ1-6; 7 positions agree with TRBD1. TRBJ1-6 has ORF status, its function being uncertain. Trimming at V came to 3 bases and at J to 2 bases, leaving 2 bases not matched to a gene. Per germline, CDR1 NNHNN and CDR2 SYGAGS (reference sequence). CDR3 size: 15 residues. The CDR3 region is CASGVQGAYNSPLYF. CDR3 bases read: TGTGCCAGCGGTGTCCAGGGGGCCTATAATTCGCCC.

This clone was seen more than once but under ten times. Gene and germline names: mouse. The CDR3 is cut off 4 residues early in the read; its end comes from the germline J gene. The same CDR3 also results from other DNA sequences found in this sample. The chain uses TRBV19 and TRBJ2-1, with a possible D match to TRBD1 (6 bases). CDR3 length equals 14 residues. CDR1 FNHDT and CDR2 SITEND come from the germline V gene (reference sequence). Deletions cut 5 bases from V and 0 bases from J, with 9 bases between. CDR3 amino acids: CASSRTDNYAEQFF. The CDR3 bases that were read are TGTGCCAGCAGCAGGACAGATAACTATGCT.

Of note for this clone: The genes are named according to mouse. The CDR3 goes on 4 residues after the read ends, and that part is filled in from the germline J gene. The identical CDR3 is also encoded by other nucleotide sequences in the sample. This chain connects TRBV19 to TRBJ2-3; 11 nucleotides line up with TRBD2. The CDR3 is 17 amino acids. V shed 2 bases and J 0 bases; nucleotides not matched to a gene: 5. Germline assignment: CDR1 FNHDT and CDR2 SITEND (reference sequence). CDR3 loop: CASSIGLGGSSAETLYF. The part of the CDR3 DNA that was read is TGTGCCAGCAGTATCGGACTGGGGGGCTCTAGTGCAGAA.

About this clone itself: Germline and genes: mouse. The DNA ends 4 residues before the CDR3 does, and the rest of the CDR3 is filled in from the germline J gene. The chain is built from TRBV4 and TRBJ1-1; D is perhaps TRBD1 (6 bases). This CDR3 is built from 14 residues. V was pared by 4 bases and J by 0 bases, with 9 bases between. Germline V CDR1 and CDR2: LGHDT, YNNKQL (reference sequence). CDR3 bases read: TGTGCCAGCAGCTTGGGACAAGCAAACACA. Translation gives CASSLGQANT. The complete CDR3 sequence is CASSLGQANTEVFF.